This TCR beta chain comes out of a study of CD8 T cells in ankylosing spondylitis (dated 2017 in TCRdb). About the investigation overall: To find TCR variants linked to disease, the study profiled T cell receptor beta repertoires in ankylosing spondylitis patients and healthy donors. Peripheral blood was sampled, and synovial fluid was additionally collected from ankylosing spondylitis patients. The whole study cohort included 108 healthy donors and roughly 24 ankylosing spondylitis patients.

TCRdb records Illumina HiSeq 2500 as the sequencer. Quantitative 5'-RACE with molecular barcodes was used to prepare TCR beta libraries. The original pipeline was this. A new computational method, built on a probabilistic model of VDJ rearrangement, was used to identify disease-linked TCR variants. TCRdb itself trimmed the public reads at Q25 with fastp, ran MiXCR and retained productive beta chains. Merged by CDR3 protein, the rows form single entries marked with the most common genes and DNA. None of the V and J calls come from the authors' own analysis; TCRdb made them. This sample is represented by 750,000 to 850,000 distinct CDR3 sequences; 10% to 15% of them were singletons. The ten largest clonotypes hold approximately 0.46% of the sample. The CDR3 spans 15 residues, from the cysteine through the phenylalanine. The DNA shown is the 45-base CDR3, in frame from base 1. Compared with germline, V lacks 4 bases and J lacks 5 bases; bases without a gene match: 10. As encoded in the germline V gene, CDR1 is SGHRS while CDR2 is YFSETQ.

Concerning this clonotype itself: Its antigen is currently not known. No base quality values were provided; no much bigger clone lies one nucleotide off.

Points the paper makes about the study in general: Some TCR beta motif variants had previously been reported in synovial fluid and blood of reactive arthritis patients, which suggested common disease-initiation mechanisms. Significant enrichment of the disease-linked clones was reported in matched synovial fluid samples from ankylosing spondylitis patients. The disease-linked clones showed a CD8+ phenotype and occurred at relatively low frequencies in peripheral blood. Blood from ankylosing spondylitis patients appeared to be characterized by a TCR beta motif made up of seven or eight highly homologous amino acid variants.

This receptor was obtained from a male donor with ankylosing spondylitis. Sequences were obtained from blood, either unsorted or a sorted T cell fraction (not recorded which). The V and J segments used are TRBV5-1 and TRBJ2-5, with TRBD1 identical over 8 junction bases. At the DNA level, the sequence is TGCGCCAGCAGCACTGGACAGGGTGGTGCGGAGACCCAGTACTTC. The translation is CASSTGQGGAETQYF.